These 4 T cell receptor beta chains came from one sample sequenced in a study of tumor-infiltrating lymphocytes in localized non-small cell lung cancer. Sequencing was performed with immunoSEQ multiplex PCR; in TCRdb, only in-frame clones are kept and a portion is missing. The repertoire includes a few thousand clones, approximately 94% of them detected once, and about 3.4% sits in the top ten. Sequenced: uninvolved lung tissue not adjacent to the tumor. These receptors originate from a human donor with non-small cell lung cancer.

This rearrangement joins TRBV19 to TRBJ2-5, with TRBD1 matching over 7 bases. The CDR3 runs 17 residues. Per the germline V gene, CDR1 is LNHDA and CDR2 is SQIVND (reference sequence). Losses at the gene ends were 3 bases for V and 2 bases for J; bases not matched to a gene: 12. The CDR3 nucleotides are TGTGCCAGTAGTATCCAAGGGATGACAGGGTTGCAAGAGACCCAGTACTTC. Amino acids: CASSIQGMTGLQETQYF.

The chain combines TRBV6-5 with TRBJ2-5; tentatively, D is TRBD1 or TRBD2 (7 bases each). Germline CDR1 and CDR2: MNHEY and SVGAGI. This CDR3 has 15 residues. Trimming took off 2 bases at V and 4 bases at J, with 14 bases between the two ends. CDR3: CASSYSQGGRETQYF. In DNA, the CDR3 is TGTGCCAGCAGTTACAGCCAGGGGGGGAGAGAGACCCAGTACTTC.

This clone was observed once. This chain links TRBV5-5 with TRBJ1-2; tentative D call: TRBD1 (5 bases). V was pared by 1 base and J by 2 bases, with 6 bases between. The CDR3 is made up of 13 amino acids. The germline V gene encodes CDR1 SGHKS and CDR2 YYEKEE (reference sequence). The CDR3 loop reads CASSLSGNYGYTF. The CDR3 coding sequence is TGTGCCAGCAGCTTGTCAGGGAACTATGGCTACACCTTC.

This clone was counted a single time. This CDR3 reads CAISEGSGTDTQYF. CDR3 nucleotide sequence: TGTGCCATCAGTGAGGGCAGCGGCACAGATACGCAGTATTTT. The rearrangement links TRBV10-3 to TRBJ2-3; D remains unclear. Germline V gene data show CDR1 as ENHRY and CDR2 as SYGVKD. V was shortened by 2 bases and J by 1 base, with 7 bases between the two germline ends. The CDR3 totals 14 residues.